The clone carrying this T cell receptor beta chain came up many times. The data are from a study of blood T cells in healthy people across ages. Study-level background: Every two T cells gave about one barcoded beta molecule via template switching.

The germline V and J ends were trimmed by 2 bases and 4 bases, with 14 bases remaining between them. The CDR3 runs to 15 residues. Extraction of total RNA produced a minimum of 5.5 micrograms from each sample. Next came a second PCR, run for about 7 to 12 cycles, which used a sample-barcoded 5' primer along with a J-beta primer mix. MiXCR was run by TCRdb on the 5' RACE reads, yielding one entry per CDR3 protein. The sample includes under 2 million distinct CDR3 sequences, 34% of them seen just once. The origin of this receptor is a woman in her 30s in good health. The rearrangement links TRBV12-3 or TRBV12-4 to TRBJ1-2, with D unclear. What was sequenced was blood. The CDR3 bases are TGTGCCAGCAGTTTACTCCCATCCGGTAGCTATGGCTACACCTTC. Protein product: CASSLLPSGSYGYTF.